Following are 11 T cell receptor beta chains from one sample sequenced in a study of CD4 T cells in relation to SARS-CoV-2 and coronaviruses. Before the COVID-19 pandemic, during about 2011-2019, CD4+ T cells were taken from unexposed donors. The cells were cultured for 10 days before CD4+ T cells were isolated. Here immunoSEQ multiplex PCR was the method, and the copy in TCRdb shows in-frame clones only, minus some. In the table there are around 24,000 clones, roughly 76% of which are singletons. Their specific antigens are unknown. Specimen: CD4+ T cells from PBMCs, cultured in vitro. Receptors originate from a human donor in good health.

The chain has TRBV4-1 and TRBJ2-5; unclear D gene. The CDR3 totals 13 residues. V lost 4 bases and J 5 bases, leaving 11 bases between the germline ends. Germline values: CDR1 MGHRA, CDR2 YSYEKL. This CDR3 is CASSLLMGETQYF. CDR3 sequence (DNA): TGCGCCAGCAGCCTATTAATGGGGGAGACCCAGTACTTC.

The rearrangement uses TRBV7-2 and TRBJ2-7, with 7 nucleotides matching TRBD2. The trim removed 1 base at V and 0 bases at J, leaving 9 bases unmatched. This CDR3 has 17 residues. CDR1 SGHTA and CDR2 FQGNSA come from the germline V gene. The CDR3 here is CASSLGYSGPNSYEQYF. CDR3 sequence (DNA): TGTGCCAGCAGCTTAGGGTATAGCGGGCCAAACTCCTACGAGCAGTACTTC. Using reference TRBV7-2 and TRBJ2-7 for the parts outside the CDR3, the full variable domain is GAGVSQSPSNKVTEKGKDVELRCDPISGHTALYWYRQSLGQGLEFLIYFQGNSAPDKSGLPSDRFSAERTGGSVSTLTIQRTQQEDSAVYLCASSLGYSGPNSYEQYFGPGTRLTVT.

CDR3 residues: CASSGLRDRVASGANVLTF. The CDR3 coding sequence is TGTGCCAGTAGTGGGCTCCGAGACAGGGTGGCCTCTGGGGCCAACGTCCTGACTTTC. The V and J genes are TRBV19 and TRBJ2-6; 7 bases map to TRBD1. The CDR3 covers 19 residues. Losses at the gene ends were 5 bases for V and 0 bases for J; bases not matched to a gene: 13. Germline CDR1 reads LNHDA; CDR2 reads SQIVND (reference sequence).

The chain joins TRBV5-1 to TRBJ1-2; D may be TRBD1 (6 bases). Germline V gives CDR1 SGHRS, CDR2 YFSETQ. Trimming shortened V by 3 bases and J by 2 bases, and 14 bases separated the two germline ends. The CDR3 has 15 residues. The CDR3 protein is CASSWSRDNNYGYTF. The CDR3 nucleotides are TGCGCCAGCAGCTGGAGCCGGGACAACAACTATGGCTACACCTTC.

The V call is TRBV14, the J call TRBJ2-1, with 9 positions matching TRBD2. This CDR3 has 16 residues. CDR1 SGHDN and CDR2 FVKESK come from the germline V gene. The V segment lost 0 bases and the J segment 8 bases; nucleotides outside the gene matches: 8. The CDR3, as DNA: TGTGCCAGCAGCCAAGAATGGCGGGAGGGCCGGTATGAGCAGTTCTTC. It specifies CASSQEWREGRYEQFF. The complete variable domain, with remaining parts taken from reference TRBV14 and TRBJ2-1, reads EAGVTQFPSHSVIEKGQTVTLRCDPISGHDNLYWYRRVMGKEIKFLLHFVKESKQDESGMPNNRFLAERTGGTYSTLKVQPAELEDSGVYFCASSQEWREGRYEQFFGPGTRLTVL.

This clone has a handful of counts. CDR3 sequence reads: CASSYSKNGAQKLFF. CDR3 in DNA: TGTGCCAGCAGTTACTCGAAAAACGGGGCCCAAAAACTGTTTTTT. The gene calls are TRBV6-5 and TRBJ1-4, with a tentative D call TRBD1 (5 bases). This CDR3 has 15 amino acids. The V gene's germline CDR1 is MNHEY and CDR2 SVGAGI. The V gene lost 0 bases and the J gene lost 9 bases, with 14 bases spanning the gap.

The chain has TRBV30 and TRBJ2-1; TRBD2 matches at 15 bases. The CDR3 is 15 residues long. Germline assignment: CDR1 GTSNPN and CDR2 SVGIG (reference sequence). The CDR3 reads CALRTSGRADNEQFF. The DNA for the CDR3 is TGTGCTTTAAGGACTAGCGGGAGGGCCGACAATGAGCAGTTCTTC. The full variable domain, rest sourced from reference TRBV30 and TRBJ2-1, is SQTIHQWPATLVQPVGSPLSLECTVEGTSNPNLYWYRQAAGRGLQLLFYSVGIGQISSEVPQNLSASRPQDRQFILSSKKLLLSDSGFYLCALRTSGRADNEQFFGPGTRLTVL.

This chain connects TRBV29-1 to TRBJ1-1; D is undetermined. There are 10 residues in the CDR3. The V gene lost 5 bases and the J gene lost 4 bases, with 5 bases spanning the gap. Germline assignment: CDR1 SQVTM and CDR2 ANQGSEA. The CDR3 DNA sequence: TGCAGCGTTCGTGGCACTGAAGCTTTCTTT. Protein: CSVRGTEAFF.

The V call is TRBV4-3, the J call TRBJ1-4; tentatively, D is TRBD1 (5 bases). V was pared by 3 bases and J by 4 bases, with 15 bases between. Germline loops: CDR1 LGHNA, CDR2 YSLEER. CDR3 length equals 16 residues. The DNA for the CDR3 is TGCGCCAGCAGCCAGCAGGGAGTCGATGGTAATGAAAAACTGTTTTTT. Its protein is CASSQQGVDGNEKLFF.

The gene calls are TRBV5-1 and TRBJ2-3, with D perhaps being TRBD1 or TRBD2 (5 bases each). The V gene lost 0 bases and the J gene lost 0 bases, with 11 bases spanning the gap. Germline CDR1 reads SGHRS; CDR2 reads YFSETQ. This CDR3 region has 16 residues. The CDR3 protein is CASSLDGTLSTDTQYF. The DNA for the CDR3 is TGCGCCAGCAGCTTGGACGGGACGCTTAGCACAGATACGCAGTATTTT.

The rearrangement joins TRBV4-3 to TRBJ2-3; 11 nucleotides match TRBD2. The ends lost 0 bases at V and 5 bases at J; junction bases unmatched: 4. Germline CDR1 is LGHNA and CDR2 is YSLEER. There are 16 residues in the CDR3. The CDR3 sequence: CASSQDPSGRLDTQYF. Here the CDR3 DNA reads TGCGCCAGCAGCCAAGATCCTAGCGGGAGGTTAGATACGCAGTATTTT.